This T cell receptor beta chain was sequenced during a study of T cell responses to AZD1222 COVID-19 vaccine. Generated by immunoSEQ multiplex PCR, the TCRdb table keeps only in-frame clones and is missing some. The data show about 100,000 clones, around 92% seen once. Whole-study findings and limits: Repertoires were obtained solely post-peak T cell response. Increases in Spike-specific TCR breadth and depth were seen after two AZD1222 doses. Mapped onto spike, vaccine-associated CD4 TCRs spanned it and were dominant at 160-218 and 743-854. Females made up more of the donors, who were largely white British, and clonal diversity may have come out too low.

On this clone itself: Its antigen is as yet unknown.

The clonotype comes from an adult who received the AZD1222 COVID-19 vaccine. This specimen consisted of peripheral blood, obtained 28 days after the second AZD1222 dose.

This chain's CDR3 is CASSSGTSLEQYF. CDR3 coding DNA: TGTGCCAGCTCAAGCGGAACATCCCTCGAGCAGTACTTC. This chain links TRBV18 with TRBJ2-7; a possible D gene is TRBD2 (5 bases). Germline loops: CDR1 KGHSH, CDR2 LQKENI. V was trimmed by 5 bases and J by 6 bases, leaving 14 bases between them. The CDR3 is made up of 13 amino acids.